Listed below are T cell receptor beta chains from one sample, sequenced in a study of shared clonotypes between healthy human individuals. The protocol was immunoSEQ multiplex PCR, while the TCRdb copy is restricted to in-frame clones and leaves out a portion. The sample holds millions of clones, 85% to 95% seen once. Sequencing was performed on naive CD4+ T cells sorted from blood. Receptor source: a man younger than 30 in good health. CDR3s include the opening cysteine and the closing phenylalanine or tryptophan. D genes are given only for firm matches. Part of the rows lack a size; the others show once, few, many or a class for expanded clones.

d_call: NA
j_call: TRBJ2-1
clone_size: NA
v_call: TRBV6-5
cdr3_aa: CASSYFSLGGNEQFF
cdr3_nt: TGTGCCAGCAGTTACTTCTCCTTGGGGGGCAATGAGCAGTTCTTC

d_call: TRBD1
j_call: TRBJ1-5
clone_size: NA
v_call: TRBV30
cdr3_aa: CAWRRTGGAGQPQHF
cdr3_nt: TGTGCCTGGAGACGCACAGGGGGCGCCGGTCAGCCCCAGCATTTT

d_call: TRBD2
j_call: TRBJ2-3
clone_size: NA
v_call: TRBV10-3
cdr3_aa: CAISEQKRGGLTDTQYF
cdr3_nt: TGTGCCATCAGTGAGCAAAAGCGGGGGGGCCTCACAGATACGCAGTATTTT

d_call: NA
j_call: TRBJ2-1
clone_size: few
v_call: TRBV15
cdr3_aa: CATSREPDSYNEQFF
cdr3_nt: TGTGCCACCAGCAGAGAACCCGACTCCTACAATGAGCAGTTCTTC

d_call: TRBD2
j_call: TRBJ2-3
clone_size: NA
v_call: TRBV4-3
cdr3_aa: CASSQDAAGGLDTQYF
cdr3_nt: TGCGCCAGCAGCCAAGACGCGGCGGGAGGTCTGGATACGCAGTATTTT

d_call: NA
j_call: TRBJ1-3
clone_size: NA
v_call: TRBV9
cdr3_aa: CASSVATLGHSIYF
cdr3_nt: TGTGCCAGCAGCGTAGCAACCCTGGGCCATTCCATATATTTT

d_call: TRBD1
j_call: TRBJ2-7
clone_size: NA
v_call: TRBV5-1
cdr3_aa: CASSQDRGYYEQYF
cdr3_nt: TGCGCCAGCAGCCAGGACAGGGGATATTACGAGCAGTACTTC

d_call: NA
j_call: TRBJ2-1
clone_size: NA
v_call: TRBV19
cdr3_aa: CASSPLDRGYNEQFF
cdr3_nt: TGTGCCAGTAGCCCTCTGGACAGAGGGTACAATGAGCAGTTCTTC

d_call: TRBD2
j_call: TRBJ2-3
clone_size: NA
v_call: TRBV10-3
cdr3_aa: CAISPGLGTTDTQYF
cdr3_nt: TGTGCCATCAGTCCGGGACTAGGTACTACAGATACGCAGTATTTT

d_call: NA
j_call: TRBJ1-2
clone_size: NA
v_call: TRBV15
cdr3_aa: CATSVSLWGKVDYGYTF
cdr3_nt: TGTGCCACCAGCGTCTCCTTGTGGGGTAAGGTGGATTATGGCTACACCTTC

d_call: NA
j_call: TRBJ1-3
clone_size: NA
v_call: TRBV28
cdr3_aa: CASSDRDPFGNTIYF
cdr3_nt: TGTGCCAGCAGTGACCGGGACCCATTCGGAAACACCATATATTTT

d_call: NA
j_call: TRBJ2-5
clone_size: few
v_call: TRBV27
cdr3_aa: CASSLLKTSQETQYF
cdr3_nt: TGTGCCAGCAGTTTATTAAAGACTAGTCAAGAGACCCAGTACTTC

d_call: NA
j_call: TRBJ2-1
clone_size: once
v_call: TRBV9
cdr3_aa: CASSPRGTPAREQFF
cdr3_nt: TGTGCCAGCAGCCCTCGAGGGACCCCAGCAAGGGAGCAGTTCTTC

d_call: TRBD2
j_call: TRBJ2-7
clone_size: NA
v_call: TRBV6-5
cdr3_aa: CASSYAGGSSYEQYF
cdr3_nt: TGTGCCAGCAGTTACGCGGGGGGGAGCTCCTACGAGCAGTACTTC

d_call: TRBD1
j_call: TRBJ1-3
clone_size: NA
v_call: TRBV9
cdr3_aa: CASSAQGTAIYF
cdr3_nt: TGTGCCAGCAGCGCCCAAGGGACAGCCATATATTTT

d_call: TRBD2
j_call: TRBJ2-1
clone_size: NA
v_call: TRBV2
cdr3_aa: CARSRLAGMVAYNEQFF
cdr3_nt: TGTGCCAGGAGCCGACTAGCGGGGATGGTCGCGTACAATGAGCAGTTCTTC

d_call: TRBD1
j_call: TRBJ2-7
clone_size: NA
v_call: TRBV28
cdr3_aa: CASSRGDSHYEQYF
cdr3_nt: TGTGCCAGCAGTAGAGGGGACAGCCACTACGAGCAGTACTTC

d_call: NA
j_call: TRBJ2-7
clone_size: NA
v_call: TRBV6-5
cdr3_aa: CASSRVPGYEQYF
cdr3_nt: TGTGCCAGCAGTCGTGTCCCGGGTTACGAGCAGTACTTC